This T cell receptor beta chain was recorded in a study of shared clonotypes between healthy human individuals. Study results and caveats: The diversity represented, both genetic and in exposure history, was limited by few donors. For naive CD4 cells, 4% to 5% of clonotypes were shared across four donors.

This CDR3 has 14 amino acids. V dropped 5 bases and J dropped 3; count of bases not matched to a gene: 5. Germline V gene sequence: CDR1 SGHAT, CDR2 FQNNGV. Profiling relied on immunoSEQ multiplex PCR, and the TCRdb table lists in-frame clones only, not all of them. The data contain roughly 700,000 clones, around 67% of them singletons. Notes on this clone: Its antigen is not identified.

This sequence originates from a woman between 25 and 40 years old in good health. This sequence joins TRBV11-2 and TRBJ2-7; 9 bases line up with TRBD1. Material: memory CD4+ T cells sorted from blood. Specified subset: CD45RA-negative fraction. The CDR3 sequence: CASSRAGQGYEQYF. In DNA form, the CDR3 reads TGTGCCAGCAGCCGTGCGGGACAGGGCTACGAGCAGTACTTC.